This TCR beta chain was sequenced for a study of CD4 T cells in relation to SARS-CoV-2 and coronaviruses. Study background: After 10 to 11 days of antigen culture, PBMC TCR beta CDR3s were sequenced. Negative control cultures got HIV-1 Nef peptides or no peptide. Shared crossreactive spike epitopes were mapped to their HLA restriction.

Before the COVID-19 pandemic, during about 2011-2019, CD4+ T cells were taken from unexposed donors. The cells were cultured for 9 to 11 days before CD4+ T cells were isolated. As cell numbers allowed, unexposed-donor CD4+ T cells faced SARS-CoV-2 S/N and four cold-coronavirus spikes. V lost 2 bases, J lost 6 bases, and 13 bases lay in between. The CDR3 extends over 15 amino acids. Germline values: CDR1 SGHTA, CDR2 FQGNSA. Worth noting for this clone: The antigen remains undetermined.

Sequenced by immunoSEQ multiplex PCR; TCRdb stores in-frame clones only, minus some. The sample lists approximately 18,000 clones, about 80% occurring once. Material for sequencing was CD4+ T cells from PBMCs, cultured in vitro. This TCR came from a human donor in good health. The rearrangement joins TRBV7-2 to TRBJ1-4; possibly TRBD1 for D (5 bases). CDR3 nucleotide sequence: TGTGCCAGCAGCTTACGGGGTACAGGTGATGAAAAACTGTTTTTT. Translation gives CASSLRGTGDEKLFF.